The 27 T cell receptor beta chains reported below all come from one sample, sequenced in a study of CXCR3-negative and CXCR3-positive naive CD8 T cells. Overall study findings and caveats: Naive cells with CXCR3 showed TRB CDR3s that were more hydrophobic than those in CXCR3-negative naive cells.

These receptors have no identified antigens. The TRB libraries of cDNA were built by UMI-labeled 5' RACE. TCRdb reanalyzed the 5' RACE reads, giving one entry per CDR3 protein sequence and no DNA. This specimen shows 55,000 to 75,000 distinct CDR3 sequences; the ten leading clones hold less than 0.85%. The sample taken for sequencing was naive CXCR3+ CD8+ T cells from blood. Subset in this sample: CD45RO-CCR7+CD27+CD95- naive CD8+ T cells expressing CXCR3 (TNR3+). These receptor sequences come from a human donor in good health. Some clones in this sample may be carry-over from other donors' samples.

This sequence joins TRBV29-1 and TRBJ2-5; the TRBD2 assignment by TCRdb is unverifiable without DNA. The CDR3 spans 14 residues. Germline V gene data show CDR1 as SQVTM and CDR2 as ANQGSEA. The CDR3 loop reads CSVIPYLAEETQYF.

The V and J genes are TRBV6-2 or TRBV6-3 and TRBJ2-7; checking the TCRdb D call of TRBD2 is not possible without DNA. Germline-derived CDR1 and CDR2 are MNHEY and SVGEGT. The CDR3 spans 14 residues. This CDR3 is CASSYLDSAYEQYF.

The CDR3 protein is CASSLELDLNTEAFF. The chain uses TRBV7-2 and TRBJ1-1. Germline V gene sequence: CDR1 SGHTA, CDR2 FQGNSA. The CDR3 runs to 15 residues.

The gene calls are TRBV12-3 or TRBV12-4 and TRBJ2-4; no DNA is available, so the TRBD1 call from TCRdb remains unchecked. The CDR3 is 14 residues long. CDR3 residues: CASSFRAWGDIQYF.

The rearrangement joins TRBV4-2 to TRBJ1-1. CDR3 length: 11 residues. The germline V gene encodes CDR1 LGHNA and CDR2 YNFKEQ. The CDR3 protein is CASVVRTEAFF.

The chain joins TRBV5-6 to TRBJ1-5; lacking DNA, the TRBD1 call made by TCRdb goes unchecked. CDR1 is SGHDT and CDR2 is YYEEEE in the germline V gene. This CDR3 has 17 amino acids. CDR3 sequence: CASSSPRPATGEKPQHF. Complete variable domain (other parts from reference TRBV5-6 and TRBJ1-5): DAGVTQSPTHLIKTRGQQVTLRCSPKSGHDTVSWYQQALGQGPQFIFQYYEEEERQRGNFPDRFSGHQFPNYSSELNVNALLLGDSALYLCASSSPRPATGEKPQHFGDGTRLSIL.

CDR3 amino acids: CSVEYEVGEDGYTF. The V gene is TRBV29-1, the J gene TRBJ1-2. This CDR3 comprises 14 residues. CDR1 is SQVTM and CDR2 is ANQGSEA in the germline V gene.

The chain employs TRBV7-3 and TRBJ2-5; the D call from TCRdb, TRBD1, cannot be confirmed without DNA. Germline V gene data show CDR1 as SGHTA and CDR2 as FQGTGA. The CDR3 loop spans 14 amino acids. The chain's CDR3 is CASSPTGGGETQYF.

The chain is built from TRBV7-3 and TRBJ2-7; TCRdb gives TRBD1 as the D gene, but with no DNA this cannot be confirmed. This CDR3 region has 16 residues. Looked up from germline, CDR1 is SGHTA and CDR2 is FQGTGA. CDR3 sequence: CASSLDGTASTYEQYF.

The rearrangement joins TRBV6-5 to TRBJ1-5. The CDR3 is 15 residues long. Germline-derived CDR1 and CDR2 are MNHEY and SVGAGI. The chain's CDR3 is CASSYTHDSNQPQHF.

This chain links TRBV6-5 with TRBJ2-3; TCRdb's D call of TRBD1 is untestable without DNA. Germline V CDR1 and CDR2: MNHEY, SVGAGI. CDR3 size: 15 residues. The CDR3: CASSYSGGHGYTQYF.

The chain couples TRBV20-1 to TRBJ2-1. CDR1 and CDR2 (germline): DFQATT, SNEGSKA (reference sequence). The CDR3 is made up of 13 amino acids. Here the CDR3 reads CSARDTQDNEQFF.

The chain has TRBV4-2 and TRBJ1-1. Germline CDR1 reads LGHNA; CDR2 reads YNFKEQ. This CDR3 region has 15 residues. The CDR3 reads CASSVVGSLNTEAFF.

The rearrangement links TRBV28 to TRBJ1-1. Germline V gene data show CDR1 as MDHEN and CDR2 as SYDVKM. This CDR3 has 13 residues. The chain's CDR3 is CASRFGQATEAFF.

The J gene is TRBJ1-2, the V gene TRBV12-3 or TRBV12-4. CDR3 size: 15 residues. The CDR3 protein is CASSLSGGGRKGYTF.

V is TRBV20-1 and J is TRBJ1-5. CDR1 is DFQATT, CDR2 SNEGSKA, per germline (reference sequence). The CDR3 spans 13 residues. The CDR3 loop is CSARALGDQPQHF.

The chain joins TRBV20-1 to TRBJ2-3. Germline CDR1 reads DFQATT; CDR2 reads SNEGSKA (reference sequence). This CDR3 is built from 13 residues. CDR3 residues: CSARPDYTDTQYF.

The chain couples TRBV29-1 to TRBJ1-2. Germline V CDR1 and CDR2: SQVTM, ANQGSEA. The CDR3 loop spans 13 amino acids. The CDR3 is CSVESPANYGYTF.

CDR3 amino acids: CASSDRNRYNEQFF. The rearrangement links TRBV4-2 to TRBJ2-1; TCRdb proposes TRBD1, but this gene call is untestable without DNA. The CDR3 is made up of 14 amino acids. The germline gives CDR1 LGHNA, CDR2 YNFKEQ.

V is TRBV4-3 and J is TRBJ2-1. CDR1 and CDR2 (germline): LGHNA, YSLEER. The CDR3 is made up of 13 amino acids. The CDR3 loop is CASSQDGVYEQFF.

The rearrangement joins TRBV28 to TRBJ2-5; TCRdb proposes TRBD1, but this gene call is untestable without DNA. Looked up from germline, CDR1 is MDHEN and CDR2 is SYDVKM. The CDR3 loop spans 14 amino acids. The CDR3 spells CASSHLTEGETQYF.

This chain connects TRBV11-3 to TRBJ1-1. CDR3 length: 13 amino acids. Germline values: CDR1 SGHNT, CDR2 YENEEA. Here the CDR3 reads CASSWVADTEAFF.

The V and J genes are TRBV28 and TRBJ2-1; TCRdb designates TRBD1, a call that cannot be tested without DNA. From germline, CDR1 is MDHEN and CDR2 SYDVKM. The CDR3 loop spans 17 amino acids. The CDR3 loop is CASSGDYPLAGANEQFF.

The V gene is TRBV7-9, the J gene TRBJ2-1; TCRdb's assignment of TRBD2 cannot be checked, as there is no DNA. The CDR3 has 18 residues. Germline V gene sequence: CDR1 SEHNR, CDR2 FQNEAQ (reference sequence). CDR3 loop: CASSQRTSGGFRYNEQFF.

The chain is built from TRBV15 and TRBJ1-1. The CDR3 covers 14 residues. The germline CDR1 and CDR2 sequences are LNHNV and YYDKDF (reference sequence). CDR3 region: CATSRAGVNTEAFF. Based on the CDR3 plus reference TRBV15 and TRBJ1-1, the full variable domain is DAMVIQNPRYQVTQFGKPVTLSCSQTLNHNVMYWYQQKSSQAPKLLFHYYDKDFNNEADTPDNFQSRRPNTSFCFLDIRSPGLGDTAMYLCATSRAGVNTEAFFGQGTRLTVV.

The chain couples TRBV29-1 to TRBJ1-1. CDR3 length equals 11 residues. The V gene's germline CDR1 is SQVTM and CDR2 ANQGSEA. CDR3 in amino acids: CSVLQNTEAFF.

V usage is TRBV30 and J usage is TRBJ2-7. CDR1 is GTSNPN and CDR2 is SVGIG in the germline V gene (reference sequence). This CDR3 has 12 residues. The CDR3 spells CAWSTSRYEQYF.